The T cell receptor (beta chain) under discussion was sequenced for a study of T-cell reconstitution after alpha-beta-depleted transplantation in children. Unique molecular identifiers were incorporated during preparation of the TCRbeta library. In TCRdb, the PCR reads were re-called with MiXCR into one record per CDR3 protein. Of about 640,000 distinct CDR3 sequences detected, 16% appear once; the ten largest clones hold around 0.96%. The V end lost 5 bases, the J end lost 5 bases, and 18 bases lay between the germline ends. The CDR3 spans 16 residues. The material sequenced was PBMCs from the stem cell graft donor, taken from the stem cell graft. The rearrangement uses TRBV12-3 or TRBV12-4 and TRBJ2-2; D possibly corresponds to TRBD2 (6 bases). This TCR derives from a human donor who donated a stem cell graft to a child with acute myeloid leukemia. CDR3 sequence: CASSPAPRENTGELFF. For the CDR3, the DNA is TGTGCCAGCAGTCCAGCCCCCCGGGAGAATACCGGGGAGCTGTTTTTT.